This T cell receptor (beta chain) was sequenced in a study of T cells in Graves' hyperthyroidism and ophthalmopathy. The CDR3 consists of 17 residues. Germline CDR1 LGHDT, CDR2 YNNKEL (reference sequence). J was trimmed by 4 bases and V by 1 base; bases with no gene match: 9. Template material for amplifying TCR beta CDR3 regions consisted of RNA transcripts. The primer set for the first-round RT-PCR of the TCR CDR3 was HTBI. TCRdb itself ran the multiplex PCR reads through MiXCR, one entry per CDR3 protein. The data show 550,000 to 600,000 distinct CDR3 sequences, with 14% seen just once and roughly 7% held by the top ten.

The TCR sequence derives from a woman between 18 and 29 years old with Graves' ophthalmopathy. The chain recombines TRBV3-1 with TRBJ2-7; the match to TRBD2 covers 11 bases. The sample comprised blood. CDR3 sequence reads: CASSQVGVASGRYEQYF. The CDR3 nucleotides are TGTGCCAGCAGCCAAGTGGGGGTAGCTAGCGGGAGGTACGAGCAGTACTTC.